The clone carrying this TCR beta chain was observed at least ten times. The antigen remains unidentified. TCRdb redid the calling of the 5' RACE reads with MiXCR, one entry per CDR3 protein. The sample includes 300,000 to 400,000 distinct CDR3 sequences, roughly an eighth of them seen just once. The sample is drawn from a study of T cells after yellow fever vaccination. Germline assignment: CDR1 LGHNA and CDR2 YNFKEQ. V was clipped by 4 bases and J by 8 bases, with 21 bases between them. The CDR3 length is 16 residues. Whole-study findings and limits: The secondary T-cell response peaked on day 5, not day 15, but was weaker.

The specimen was CD4+ T cells sorted from PBMCs, collected 15 days after the yellow fever booster vaccination. The receptor comes from a man between 18 and 29 years old who received the YFV17D yellow fever vaccine. The chain recombines TRBV4-2 with TRBJ2-1, with TRBD1 as a possible D gene (6 bases). CDR3 protein: CASSLSLGYGGDEQFF. CDR3 DNA: TGTGCCAGCAGCCTTTCTTTGGGCTATGGGGGCGATGAGCAGTTCTTC.